This T cell receptor beta chain was recorded in a study of beta chain features in type 1 diabetes. The whole isolated RNA underwent reverse transcription, so sequencing captured expressed TCRB transcripts. Produced via immunoSEQ multiplex PCR; TCRdb's table is partial and in-frame only. Of about 320,000 clones listed, 14% were seen once; the top ten hold over 5%. Trimming left V 1 base short and J 5 bases short, with 14 bases between. The germline V gene encodes CDR1 SGHAT and CDR2 FQNNGV. The CDR3 consists of 15 residues. This clone turned up a few times. Sequenced input: central memory CD4+ T cells from blood. This sequence originates from a man aged 25-45 years in good health. The gene calls are TRBV11-2 and TRBJ2-5; the D is unclear. In nucleotides, the CDR3 is TGTGCCAGCAGCTTAGGGGGTCCATTAAGGGAGACCCAGTACTTC. Its translation: CASSLGGPLRETQYF.